The T cell receptor beta chain described here comes from a study of PD-1 blockade in classical Hodgkin lymphoma. The wider study: Nivolumab was given intravenously to patients at 3 mg/kg every 2 weeks.

Specified time point: cycle 4 day 1 (C4D1), after five to seven weeks of nivolumab. Every patient was affected by relapse after autologous stem cell transplantation, while exposure to brentuximab vedotin was not uniform. Complete response, partial response or progressive disease were the best responses. Broader study findings: Differences between repertoires have undefined causes, possibly disease activity or prior therapy.

Concerning this clone: Its target is unknown.

Repertoires were generated with immunoSEQ multiplex PCR, while TCRdb's copy carries only in-frame clones and drops some. The table shows 20,000 or so clones, with roughly 80% occurring only once. Germline V gives CDR1 SNHLY, CDR2 FYNNEI. V lost 4 bases to trimming and J lost 5 bases, with 11 bases between them. This CDR3 region has 13 residues. V and J are TRBV2 and TRBJ2-5; TRBD1 is a possible D gene (7 bases). The sample here was peripheral blood mononuclear cells (PBMCs), taken before the fourth cycle of nivolumab. The receptor was derived from a human donor with classical Hodgkin lymphoma. The CDR3, as DNA: TGTGCCAGCAGTGGCCCAGGGGGGGAGACCCAGTACTTC. Residues: CASSGPGGETQYF.